This T cell receptor beta chain originates from a study of cytomegalovirus exposure and HLA in healthy donors. Study observations and caveats: Immune exposure data for these donors was limited to CMV serostatus. Fewer N-insertions than the roughly 630-donor mean were reportedly shown by an Asian-associated ancestry cluster in a later analysis.

The PCR employed 60 Vbeta primers together with 13 Jbeta primers. Measured with immunoSEQ multiplex PCR; TCRdb has only the in-frame clones, and not every one. This table holds about 98,000 clones, over 60% found once. The donors comprised healthy bone marrow donors. Note on this clone: What it recognizes is unknown.

The V gene end was trimmed by 1 base and the J gene end by 5 bases; junction bases not matched to a gene: 6. The CDR3 sequence is 16 residues long. Per the germline V gene, CDR1 is LGHNA and CDR2 is YNFKEQ. The chain is built from TRBV4-2 and TRBJ2-3, with TRBD2 matching 10 bases. Material: PBMCs. The TCR sequence derives from a man in his fifties or sixties in good health and CMV-seropositive. As DNA, the CDR3 is TGTGCCAGCAGCCAAGGAGCGGGGGGGCCGAGAGATACGCAGTATTTT. The encoded protein is CASSQGAGGPRDTQYF.